The clone carrying this TCR beta chain was seen only a few times. Its antigen remains unidentified. The sample's time point: patch test 1, 2 weeks after DPC sensitization. The treatment denotes: therapeutic diphenylcyclopropenone sensitization with weekly scalp DPC. This entry comes from a study of human T cells and chemical hapten exposure. In the study overall: TCR yields per sample varied, mainly owing to small pooled library volume differences.

Study outcomes and limitations: Expanded TCRs were compared with controls, and the expanded TCRs formed significantly more large CDR3 similarity clusters.

Within the library, unique molecular identifiers were attached to each individual cDNA molecule. Authors' analysis steps: A typical sample had 75,000 to 100,000 TCRs, with about 20,000 to 750,000 overall. TCRdb recomputed calls from the RACE reads with MiXCR, one row per CDR3 protein. TCRdb's processing, not the authors', yielded these V and J calls. The top ten hold about 8% of the sample, which has 350,000 or so distinct CDR3 sequences, around 7% seen once. The source was whole blood, collected in connection with sensitization to the hapten diphenylcyclopropenone (DPC). The receptor comes from a woman in her late teens or twenties with alopecia areata. Some clones in this sample may be carry-over from other donors' samples.

CDR3 DNA: TGTGCCAGCACCATGACAGGTTTGAGTGGCTACACCTTC. The encoded protein is CASTMTGLSGYTF. This chain connects TRBV7-9 to TRBJ1-2; weak D call: TRBD1 (6 bases). Germline loops: CDR1 SEHNR, CDR2 FQNEAQ (reference sequence). V gave up 7 bases and J gave up 7 bases, with 16 bases separating them. The CDR3 is made up of 13 amino acids.